This is a list of T cell receptor beta chains from one sample in a study of T cell clones after liver transplantation. The assay was immunoSEQ multiplex PCR, and TCRdb's table has in-frame clones only and misses some. The data show tens of thousands of clones, 70% to 90% seen once. The material was CD8+ T cells from blood, obtained 12 months after liver transplant. The receptors were sampled from a human patient who received a liver transplant. Some T cells may trace back to the graft donor. Each CDR3 is given with its conserved first and last residue. A D gene is named only where the DNA matches it firmly. Rows may omit the clone size; those that give it use once, few, many or a size class.

J gene	clone size	D gene	V gene	CDR3 protein	CDR3 DNA
TRBJ2-2	medium-sized	TRBD2	TRBV19	CASSPLAGGTGELFF	TGTGCCAGTAGTCCCCTAGCGGGAGGTACCGGGGAGCTGTTTTTT
TRBJ1-5	once	NA	TRBV27	CASGRGSGNQPQHF	TGTGCCAGTGGGAGGGGATCGGGCAATCAGCCCCAGCATTTT
TRBJ1-2	NA	TRBD1	TRBV27	CASSFGQGFRYGYTF	TGTGCCAGCAGTTTTGGACAGGGGTTTCGCTATGGCTACACCTTC
TRBJ2-1	NA	TRBD1	TRBV15	CATSNRTGASYNEQFF	TGTGCCACCAGCAACAGGACAGGGGCATCCTACAATGAGCAGTTCTTC
TRBJ2-1	few	NA	TRBV7-9	CASSLGLAAGNEQFF	TGTGCCAGCAGCTTAGGTTTAGCGGCAGGCAATGAGCAGTTCTTC
TRBJ2-2	NA	NA	TRBV30	CAWSTYASENTGELFF	TGTGCCTGGAGTACGTATGCTAGCGAGAACACCGGGGAGCTGTTTTTT
TRBJ2-7	NA	NA	TRBV27	CASSLSKTYEQYF	TGTGCCAGCAGTTTATCGAAAACCTACGAGCAGTACTTC
TRBJ1-2	NA	TRBD1	TRBV30	CAWPTGSGYTF	TGTGCCTGGCCGACAGGGTCTGGCTACACCTTC
TRBJ2-3	NA	TRBD2	TRBV2	CASILSGRGYSTDTQYF	TGTGCCAGCATTCTTAGCGGGAGGGGATATAGCACAGATACGCAGTATTTT
TRBJ2-1	NA	TRBD2	TRBV6-6	CASRHLAGEGNEQFF	TGTGCCAGCAGACACCTAGCGGGAGAAGGTAATGAGCAGTTCTTC
TRBJ2-5	NA	NA	TRBV6-5	CASSFQGPETQYF	TGTGCCAGCAGTTTCCAAGGACCAGAGACCCAGTACTTC
TRBJ2-3	NA	NA	TRBV7-8	CASSLGLGADTQYF	TGTGCCAGCAGCCTAGGACTTGGGGCAGATACGCAGTATTTT
TRBJ2-7	NA	NA	TRBV7-2	CASSFWESYEQYF	TGTGCCAGCAGCTTTTGGGAGTCCTACGAGCAGTACTTC
TRBJ1-5	NA	NA	TRBV5-3	CASSPTKAGNQPQHF	TGTGCCAGCAGCCCTACCAAAGCTGGGAATCAGCCCCAGCATTTT
TRBJ2-7	NA	TRBD1	TRBV19	CASSTTGGSYEQYF	TGTGCCAGTAGTACGACAGGGGGCAGCTACGAGCAGTACTTC
TRBJ2-2	NA	TRBD2	TRBV4-1	CASSQGAGGNTGELFF	TGCGCCAGCAGCCAAGGAGCGGGAGGGAACACCGGGGAGCTGTTTTTT
TRBJ2-5	NA	NA	TRBV9	CASSVGPGEGETQYF	TGTGCCAGCAGCGTAGGTCCGGGAGAGGGGGAGACCCAGTACTTC
TRBJ2-7	NA	NA	TRBV4-1	CASSQDRSEQYF	TGCGCCAGCAGCCAAGATCGAAGTGAGCAGTACTTC
TRBJ1-1	NA	NA	TRBV30	CASSRGSMNTEAFF	TGTGCCTCTTCTCGTGGCAGTATGAACACTGAAGCTTTCTTT
TRBJ2-2	once	NA	TRBV6-5	CASAPGAYHAGELFF	TGTGCCAGTGCGCCGGGGGCCTACCACGCCGGGGAGCTGTTTTTT
TRBJ2-7	NA	NA	TRBV7-2	CASSFGMGGGIYEQYF	TGTGCCAGCAGCTTTGGCATGGGGGGCGGGATCTACGAGCAGTACTTC
TRBJ2-2	NA	NA	TRBV5-1	CASSLAVGELFF	TGCGCCAGCAGCTTGGCCGTCGGGGAGCTGTTTTTT
TRBJ2-2	NA	NA	TRBV7-6	CASSSDSAGELFF	TGTGCCAGCAGCTCGGACTCGGCCGGGGAGCTGTTTTTT
TRBJ1-2	NA	NA	TRBV4-1	CASSQDGREHGYTF	TGCGCCAGCAGCCAAGATGGCAGGGAGCATGGCTACACCTTC
TRBJ2-3	once	NA	TRBV4-3	CASSWRAGFGTDTQYF	TGCGCCAGCAGCTGGAGAGCCGGGTTCGGGACAGATACGCAGTATTTT
TRBJ2-7	NA	NA	TRBV11-2	CASSPPDYEQYF	TGTGCCAGCAGCCCGCCTGACTACGAGCAGTACTTC
TRBJ2-6	NA	TRBD2	TRBV4-1	CASALLAVRVSGANVLTF	TGCGCCAGCGCCCTTCTAGCGGTAAGAGTTTCTGGGGCCAACGTCCTGACTTTC